These 5 T cell receptor beta chains came from one sample sequenced in a study of regulatory T cells in long-lasting Graves disease. Documented time point: persistent/refractory GD, antithyroid drugs over 5 years with positive TRAb. TCR sequences were obtained from RNA taken from PBMCs. With iRepertoire HTBI primers and Arm-PCR of CDR3 regions, TCR beta libraries were built. TCRdb analysed the multiplex PCR reads with MiXCR anew, one entry per CDR3 protein. The table lists around 300,000 distinct CDR3 sequences, roughly a fifth of them singletons. The specimen comprised peripheral blood mononuclear cells (PBMCs), sampled when the disease was refractory, from a patient treated with antithyroid drugs. These receptors came from a female donor with Graves disease.

This clonotype was found a few times. The rearrangement uses TRBV29-1 and TRBJ2-7; D not certain. V lost 4 bases and J 0 bases, leaving 7 bases between the germline ends. This CDR3 spans 12 amino acids. Germline loops: CDR1 SQVTM, CDR2 ANQGSEA. The CDR3 nucleotides read TGCAGCGTTGGAACAGCCTCCTACGAGCAGTACTTC. It is translated as CSVGTASYEQYF.

This clonotype has ten or more counts. The CDR3 loop reads CSVSSGKSYEQYF. In nucleotides, the CDR3 is TGCAGCGTGTCTAGCGGAAAATCCTACGAGCAGTACTTC. The rearrangement joins TRBV29-1 to TRBJ2-7; 7 nucleotides line up with TRBD2. The CDR3 runs to 13 residues. Trimming cost V 6 bases and J 1 base; bases outside gene matches: 6. Germline V gene sequence: CDR1 SQVTM, CDR2 ANQGSEA.

This clonotype came up many times. This chain uses TRBV29-1 with TRBJ2-5; TRBD2 might be the D (5 bases). Germline CDR1 SQVTM, CDR2 ANQGSEA. The CDR3 loop spans 14 amino acids. Trimming removed 1 base from V and 1 base from J, with 10 bases in between. CDR3 in amino acids: CSVEGIRGQETQYF. The CDR3, as DNA: TGCAGCGTTGAAGGCATCCGGGGCCAAGAGACCCAGTACTTC.

This clonotype has just a few counts. This sequence joins TRBV20-1 and TRBJ2-5; no definite D call. The J call is uncertain, as TRBJ2-1 better fits the DNA end. The CDR3 runs 11 residues. Germline V gene lookup returns CDR1 DFQATT and CDR2 SNEGSKA (reference sequence). The CDR3 loop reads CSADTNNEQFF. CDR3 in DNA: TGCAGTGCAGACACGAACAATGAGCAGTTCTTC.

With regard to this clonotype: This may be a read error, as it is one base from a much larger clone. The V gene is TRBV11-2, the J gene TRBJ2-2; 9 nucleotides agree with TRBD1. Germline loops: CDR1 SGHAT, CDR2 FQNNGV. J lost 12 bases, V lost 3 bases, and 11 bases had no gene match. The CDR3 is 15 residues long. CDR3 coding DNA: TGTGCCAGCAGCTTGCCGGACAGGGGATCTGAGAAGCTGTTTTTT. This sequence encodes CASSLPDRGSEKLFF.